The present TCR beta chain was sequenced within a study of blood T cell repertoires in COVID-19. The V gene's germline CDR1 is MNHEY and CDR2 SVGAGI. V dropped 11 bases and J dropped 5 bases, with 9 bases sitting between them. CDR3 length: 10 residues. Measured with immunoSEQ multiplex PCR; TCRdb has only the in-frame clones, and not every one. The table has a few hundred thousand clones, 70% to 90% seen once; the top ten hold roughly 0.78%. V gene TRBV6-5 combines with J gene TRBJ1-1, with D maybe TRBD1 (6 bases). The TCR originated in a man in his late teens or twenties with COVID-19, enrolled during active disease. The sequencing sample was made of peripheral blood. The CDR3 reads CAVRGTEAFF. The CDR3 bases are TGTGCCGTGAGGGGGACTGAAGCTTTCTTT.